The T cell receptor beta chain described here comes from a study of shared clonotypes between healthy human individuals. V dropped 5 bases and J dropped 8; count of bases not matched to a gene: 5. CDR1 is LNHDA and CDR2 is SQIVND in the germline V gene (reference sequence). The CDR3 is 13 residues long. Only CD45RO-negative cells positively selected for CCR7 counted as naive CD8 cells, so terminally differentiated effector memory CD45RA+ cells were excluded. The data were produced by immunoSEQ multiplex PCR, yet TCRdb's version contains in-frame clones alone and is incomplete. The data hold about 750,000 clones, with 80% to 95% observed a single time. As concerns this clone: Its specificity is unknown.

Whole-study findings and limits: Clonotype sharing among donors, it was expected, would be affected by sequencing depth.

The sample comprised naive CD8+ T cells sorted from blood. V gene TRBV19 combines with J gene TRBJ2-1, with 8 positions matching TRBD2. This clonotype was obtained from a man in his thirties or forties in good health. CDR3 DNA: TGTGCCAGTAGTGCCGGGAGGGGATATGAGCAGTTCTTC. Residues: CASSAGRGYEQFF.